The 24 T cell receptor beta chains presented below share a single source sample, sequenced in a study of T cell responses to AZD1222 COVID-19 vaccine. Data came from immunoSEQ multiplex PCR; TCRdb stores just in-frame clones and leaves some out. The sample has tens of thousands of clones, 70% to 90% seen once. The sequences come from peripheral blood, collected on day 0 of MenACWY control vaccination. The origin of the receptors is an adult in good health.

With respect to this clone: At the DNA level, this CDR3 is encoded by other sequences in the same sample as well. CDR3 coding DNA: TGCGCCAGCAGCTTGGAGGGGTATAGCAATCAGCCCCAGCATTTT. It encodes CASSLEGYSNQPQHF. The chain carries TRBV5-1 and TRBJ1-5; D is possibly TRBD1 (5 bases). V lost 0 bases, J lost 0 bases, and 7 bases lay in between. Germline loops: CDR1 SGHRS, CDR2 YFSETQ. CDR3 size: 15 residues. The entire variable domain, with the rest obtained from reference TRBV5-1 and TRBJ1-5, is as follows: KAGVTQTPRYLIKTRGQQVTLSCSPISGHRSVSWYQQTPGQGLQFLFEYFSETQRNKGNFPGRFSGRQFSNSRSEMNVSTLELGDSALYLCASSLEGYSNQPQHFGDGTRLSIL.

This rearrangement joins TRBV6-5 to TRBJ2-2; TRBD2 is a possible D gene (6 bases). The CDR3 is 15 amino acids. CDR1 MNHEY and CDR2 SVGAGI come from the germline V gene. V lost 6 bases and J lost 0, with 11 bases in between. CDR3 DNA sequence: TGTGCCAGCAGCATTAGCGGATCGAACACCGGGGAGCTGTTTTTT. Translated, it gives CASSISGSNTGELFF.

V usage is TRBV7-6 and J usage is TRBJ2-5, with D possibly called TRBD1 or TRBD2 (5 bases each). The V gene's germline CDR1 is SGHVS and CDR2 FNYEAQ. The CDR3 runs to 15 residues. V dropped 4 bases and J dropped 5 bases, with 17 bases sitting between them. The CDR3 nucleotides read TGTGCCAGCAGCTCCCAGGGAGACCCGGCGGAGACCCAGTACTTC. Its translation is CASSSQGDPAETQYF.

V gene TRBV18 combines with J gene TRBJ2-1, with D perhaps matching TRBD2 (5 bases). The germline V and J ends were trimmed by 6 bases and 2 bases, with 20 bases remaining between them. The CDR3 has 17 amino acids. The germline gives CDR1 KGHSH, CDR2 LQKENI. DNA of the CDR3: TGTGCCAGCTCCCAGAAGACGACGGACGGGGCCTACAATGAGCAGTTCTTC. Translation gives CASSQKTTDGAYNEQFF.

The CDR3 here is CASSIQFTGSNTEAFF. The DNA of the CDR3 is TGTGCCAGTAGTATACAGTTCACAGGGAGCAACACTGAAGCTTTCTTT. This chain joins TRBV19 and TRBJ1-1, with a weak D call TRBD1 (6 bases). This CDR3 spans 16 amino acids. The V gene's germline CDR1 is LNHDA and CDR2 SQIVND (reference sequence). V dropped 2 bases and J dropped 2 bases, with 15 bases sitting between them.

V usage is TRBV15 and J usage is TRBJ2-7; D might be TRBD1 (5 bases). The CDR3 is made up of 16 amino acids. Trimming removed 0 bases at V and 4 bases at J, with 16 bases between. Germline V gene lookup returns CDR1 LNHNV and CDR2 YYDKDF (reference sequence). The CDR3 here is CATSRDRSGPGYEQYF. The CDR3 DNA follows: TGTGCCACCAGCAGAGATCGGTCAGGGCCTGGGTACGAGCAGTACTTC.

V is TRBV5-1 and J is TRBJ1-5; perhaps TRBD1 as D (6 bases). Trimming shortened V by 4 bases and J by 3 bases, and 11 bases separated the two germline ends. Germline V gene lookup returns CDR1 SGHRS and CDR2 YFSETQ. CDR3 length equals 14 residues. The CDR3 bases are TGCGCCAGCAGCCCGACGGGACACAATCAGCCCCAGCATTTT. Its protein is CASSPTGHNQPQHF. Using reference TRBV5-1 and TRBJ1-5 for the parts outside the CDR3, the full variable domain is KAGVTQTPRYLIKTRGQQVTLSCSPISGHRSVSWYQQTPGQGLQFLFEYFSETQRNKGNFPGRFSGRQFSNSRSEMNVSTLELGDSALYLCASSPTGHNQPQHFGDGTRLSIL.

The CDR3 protein is CATSLLTSSYNEQFF. The CDR3 nucleotides are TGTGCCACCAGCCTTCTAACTAGCTCCTACAATGAGCAGTTCTTC. This rearrangement joins TRBV15 to TRBJ2-1, with TRBD2 as a possible D gene (5 bases). Trimming removed 5 bases from V and 0 bases from J, with 11 bases in between. The CDR3 extends over 15 amino acids. From germline, CDR1 is LNHNV and CDR2 YYDKDF (reference sequence). The full variable domain, its missing parts supplied by reference TRBV15 and TRBJ2-1, is DAMVIQNPRYQVTQFGKPVTLSCSQTLNHNVMYWYQQKSSQAPKLLFHYYDKDFNNEADTPDNFQSRRPNTSFCFLDIRSPGLGDTAMYLCATSLLTSSYNEQFFGPGTRLTVL.

This clone was seen just once. The gene calls are TRBV7-9 and TRBJ2-3; possible D gene TRBD1, 6 bases. Germline V gene lookup returns CDR1 SEHNR and CDR2 FQNEAQ (reference sequence). With 4 bases removed from V and 2 bases from J, the gap between germline ends came to 16 bases. The CDR3 extends over 16 amino acids. CDR3 sequence (DNA): TGTGCCAGCAGCTCCCACAGGGAAATATTCACAGATACGCAGTATTTT. It translates to CASSSHREIFTDTQYF. Together with reference TRBV7-9 and TRBJ2-3, the CDR3 gives the full variable domain: DTGVSQNPRHKITKRGQNVTFRCDPISEHNRLYWYRQTLGQGPEFLTYFQNEAQLEKSRLLSDRFSAERPKGSFSTLEIQRTEQGDSAMYLCASSSHREIFTDTQYFGPGTRLTVL.

The rearrangement links TRBV7-9 to TRBJ1-2, with no clear D. From germline, CDR1 is SEHNR and CDR2 FQNEAQ (reference sequence). This CDR3 has 16 amino acids. V lost 5 bases and J 2 bases, leaving 18 bases between the germline ends. The CDR3 reads CASSTLRNSENYGYTF. As DNA, the CDR3 is TGTGCCAGCAGCACACTCCGCAACAGCGAAAACTATGGCTACACCTTC. Full variable domain (rest looked up from reference TRBV7-9 and TRBJ1-2): DTGVSQNPRHKITKRGQNVTFRCDPISEHNRLYWYRQTLGQGPEFLTYFQNEAQLEKSRLLSDRFSAERPKGSFSTLEIQRTEQGDSAMYLCASSTLRNSENYGYTFGSGTRLTVV.

The J gene is TRBJ1-5, the V gene TRBV10-1; D is unresolved. The CDR3 spans 14 residues. Trimming cost V 2 bases and J 1 base, with 6 bases left between them. Germline CDR1 WNHNN, CDR2 SYGVQD (reference sequence). As DNA, the CDR3 is TGCGCCAGCAGTGAGGGGTTGAGCAATCAGCCCCAGCATTTT. Protein sequence: CASSEGLSNQPQHF.

The chain recombines TRBV6-5 with TRBJ2-1; possibly TRBD2 for D (6 bases). The CDR3 spans 12 residues. V was trimmed by 5 bases and J by 12 bases, leaving 14 bases between them. Germline V CDR1 and CDR2: MNHEY, SVGAGI. The CDR3 region is CASSRSQAGQFF. The CDR3, as DNA: TGTGCCAGCAGTAGGTCCCAAGCGGGGCAGTTCTTC.

V and J are TRBV7-2 and TRBJ2-7, with 7 positions matching TRBD2. The CDR3 has 13 amino acids. Germline CDR1 and CDR2: SGHTA and FQGNSA. The junction had 9 bases not matched to a gene; V was cut back by 10 bases and J by 3 bases. The CDR3 sequence is CATATSRDYEQYF. DNA for the CDR3: TGTGCCACCGCGACTAGCAGAGACTACGAGCAGTACTTC.

This chain joins TRBV4-1 and TRBJ1-3; D gene ambiguous. The CDR3 sequence is 13 residues long. V lost 0 bases to trimming and J lost 6 bases, with 6 bases between them. The germline V gene has CDR1 MGHRA and CDR2 YSYEKL. This CDR3 reads CASSQDRINTIYF. The DNA of the CDR3 is TGCGCCAGCAGCCAAGATCGGATAAACACCATATATTTT.

The rearrangement joins TRBV10-3 to TRBJ1-1, with 10 bases that match TRBD1. This CDR3 has 13 amino acids. With 4 bases clipped from V and 8 bases from J, the junction kept 4 bases outside the gene matches. The germline V gene encodes CDR1 ENHRY and CDR2 SYGVKD. CDR3 sequence (DNA): TGTGCCATCAGTGGGGACAGGGGCCCCGAAGCTTTCTTT. It specifies CAISGDRGPEAFF.

V usage is TRBV5-4 and J usage is TRBJ2-3; unclear D gene. V gave up 2 bases and J gave up 4 bases, with 8 bases separating them. The CDR3 totals 13 residues. Germline lookup yields CDR1 SGHNT and CDR2 YYREEE (reference sequence). The CDR3 protein is CASSFASADTQYF. CDR3 bases: TGTGCCAGCAGCTTCGCATCGGCAGATACGCAGTATTTT.

V gene TRBV4-2 combines with J gene TRBJ2-7, with D unresolved. V gave up 1 base and J gave up 3 bases, with 13 bases separating them. Germline V gene data show CDR1 as LGHNA and CDR2 as YNFKEQ. The CDR3 contains 15 residues. The CDR3 DNA reads as TGTGCCAGCAGCCAAGTAAAGCTGAGTAACTACGAGCAGTACTTC. Translating it yields CASSQVKLSNYEQYF.

This chain uses TRBV30 with TRBJ2-7; a possible D gene is TRBD2 (6 bases). Germline assignment: CDR1 GTSNPN and CDR2 SVGIG (reference sequence). The CDR3 extends over 15 amino acids. The V end lost 2 bases, the J end lost 5 bases, and 19 bases lay between the germline ends. The CDR3 DNA sequence: TGTGCCTGGAGTTTGAGTGGCGGGGAGCCCGACGAGCAGTACTTC. As protein: CAWSLSGGEPDEQYF. Full variable domain (remainder filled in from reference TRBV30 and TRBJ2-7): SQTIHQWPATLVQPVGSPLSLECTVEGTSNPNLYWYRQAAGRGLQLLFYSVGIGQISSEVPQNLSASRPQDRQFILSSKKLLLSDSGFYLCAWSLSGGEPDEQYFGPGTRLTVT.

In the case of this clone: The junction and the germline gene differ at one end; a read error may be behind it. The chain is built from TRBV29-1 and TRBJ1-1; D is possibly TRBD1 (6 bases). The CDR3 contains 13 residues. Germline values: CDR1 SQVTM, CDR2 ANQGSEA. The CDR3 is CSVEGQMNTEAFF. CDR3 in DNA: TGCAGCGTAGAAGGACAGATGAACACTGAAGCTTTCTTT.

The chain couples TRBV4-3 to TRBJ2-1; 9 bases agree with TRBD2. Trimming at V came to 0 bases and at J to 7 bases, leaving 13 bases not matched to a gene. Germline CDR1 and CDR2: LGHNA and YSLEER. The CDR3 is 18 amino acids. This chain's CDR3 is CASSQDLAGGPGGNEQFF. DNA for the CDR3: TGCGCCAGCAGCCAAGATCTGGCGGGAGGGCCGGGAGGGAATGAGCAGTTCTTC.

This chain links TRBV6-4 with TRBJ1-2, with 8 bases aligning to TRBD1. The CDR3 has 15 residues. The germline CDR1 and CDR2 sequences are MRHNA and SNTAGT. The J segment lost 10 bases and the V segment lost 5 bases, leaving 15 bases of the junction unmatched. The CDR3 DNA reads TGTGCCAGCAGTCAAACCGGGACAGGAGGTCGAGACTACACCTTC. Protein: CASSQTGTGGRDYTF.

This chain links TRBV5-1 with TRBJ2-7, with D unclear. Trimming stripped 0 bases from V and 5 bases from J, with 6 bases between. CDR1 is SGHRS and CDR2 is YFSETQ in the germline V gene. This CDR3 has 12 amino acids. As DNA, the CDR3 is TGCGCCAGCAGCTTGGAGGGTAACGAGCAGTACTTC. This gives the protein CASSLEGNEQYF.

This clone appeared a single time. Other DNA variants within this sample encode the same CDR3. The chain couples TRBV18 to TRBJ2-5; D is ambiguous. The CDR3 is 11 residues long. V was pared by 3 bases and J by 4 bases, with 3 bases between. From germline, CDR1 is KGHSH and CDR2 LQKENI. CDR3 sequence reads: CASSPGETQYF. The CDR3 coding sequence is TGTGCCAGCTCACCGGGAGAGACCCAGTACTTC. The full variable domain, rest sourced from reference TRBV18 and TRBJ2-5, is NAGVMQNPRHLVRRRGQEARLRCSPMKGHSHVYWYRQLPEEGLKFMVYLQKENIIDESGMPKERFSAEFPKEGPSILRIQQVVRGDSAAYFCASSPGETQYFGPGTRLLVL.

The V and J genes are TRBV3-1 (or the pseudogene TRBV3-2) and TRBJ2-5; the D is unclear. The CDR3 extends over 9 amino acids. CDR1 and CDR2 from the germline V gene are LGHDT and YNNKEL (reference sequence). V was clipped by 8 bases and J by 5 bases, with 3 bases between them. The CDR3 coding sequence is TGTGCCAGCGGTGAGACCCAGTACTTC. It is translated as CASGETQYF.